This record looks at one T cell receptor beta chain sequence and its context. Clones were read by immunoSEQ multiplex PCR, and TCRdb kept only the in-frame ones, dropping some. The repertoire holds about 93,000 clones, with approximately 92% as singletons. These data belong to a study of T cell changes during pregnancy in multiple sclerosis. Germline CDR1 and CDR2: LNHDA and SQIVND (reference sequence). The CDR3 contains 16 residues. J was trimmed by 6 bases and V by 4 bases; bases with no gene match: 9. This receptor was identified in a female donor with multiple sclerosis, enrolled in a pregnancy study. The chain has TRBV19 and TRBJ1-4, with 9 bases that match TRBD1. The specimen comprised peripheral blood, sampled after pregnancy. The CDR3 sequence is CASSTPGQGWDEKLFF. The CDR3 DNA follows: TGTGCCAGTAGTACGCCGGGACAGGGCTGGGATGAAAAACTGTTTTTT.